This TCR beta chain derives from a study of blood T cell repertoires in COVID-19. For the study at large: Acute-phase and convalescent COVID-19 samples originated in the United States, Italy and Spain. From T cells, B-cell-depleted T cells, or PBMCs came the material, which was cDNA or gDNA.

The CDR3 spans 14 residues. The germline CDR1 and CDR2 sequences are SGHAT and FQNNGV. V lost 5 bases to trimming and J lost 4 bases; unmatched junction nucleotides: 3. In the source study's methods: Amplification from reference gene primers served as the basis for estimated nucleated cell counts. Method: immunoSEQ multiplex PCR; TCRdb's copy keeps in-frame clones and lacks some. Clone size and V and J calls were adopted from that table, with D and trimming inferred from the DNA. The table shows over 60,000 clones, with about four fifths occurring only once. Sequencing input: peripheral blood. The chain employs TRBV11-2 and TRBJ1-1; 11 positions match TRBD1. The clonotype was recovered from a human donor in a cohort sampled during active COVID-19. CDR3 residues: CASSQGTGGTEAFF. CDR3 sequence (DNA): TGTGCCAGCAGCCAGGGGACAGGGGGCACTGAAGCTTTCTTT.